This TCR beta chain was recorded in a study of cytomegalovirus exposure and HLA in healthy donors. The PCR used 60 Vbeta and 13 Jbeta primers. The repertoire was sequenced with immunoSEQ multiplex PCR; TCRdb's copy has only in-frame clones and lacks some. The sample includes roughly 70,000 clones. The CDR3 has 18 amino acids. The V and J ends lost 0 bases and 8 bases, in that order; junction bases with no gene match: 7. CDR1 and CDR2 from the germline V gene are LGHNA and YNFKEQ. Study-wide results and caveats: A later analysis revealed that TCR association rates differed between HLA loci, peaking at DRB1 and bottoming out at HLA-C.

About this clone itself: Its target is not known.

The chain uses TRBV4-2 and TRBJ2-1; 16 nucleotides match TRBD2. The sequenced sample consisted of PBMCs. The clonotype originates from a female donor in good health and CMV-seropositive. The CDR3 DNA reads TGTGCCAGCAGCCAAGATCCCGGGACTAGCGGGAGGGCCCATGAGCAGTTCTTC. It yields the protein CASSQDPGTSGRAHEQFF.